Shown below are 14 T cell receptor beta chains from a single sample sequenced in a study of blood T cells in healthy people across ages. A sample-barcoded 5' primer and a J-beta primer mix were used in a second PCR of roughly 7 to 11 cycles. TCRdb re-called the 5' RACE reads through MiXCR, storing one row per CDR3 protein. The sample consists of approximately 900,000 distinct CDR3 sequences, around 48% of them appearing once. The material sequenced was blood. The source of these receptors is a man in his thirties or forties in good health.

The sample holds many counts of this clonotype. The chain uses TRBV27 and TRBJ2-1; TRBD2 might be the D (6 bases). The V end was cut by 4 bases, the J end by 5 bases, with 18 bases between. This CDR3 has 16 residues. Germline CDR1 MNHEY, CDR2 SMNVEV (reference sequence). The CDR3 loop is CASSSLAAGGNNEQFF. CDR3 nucleotide sequence: TGTGCCAGCAGTTCCCTTGCGGCGGGCGGGAACAATGAGCAGTTCTTC.

The chain uses TRBV5-1 and TRBJ2-2; D call uncertain. The germline gives CDR1 SGHRS, CDR2 YFSETQ. V was cut by 0 bases and J by 2 bases, with 8 bases left in between. The CDR3 consists of 15 residues. CDR3 in amino acids: CASSLEPPNTGELFF. CDR3 DNA sequence: TGCGCCAGCAGCTTGGAACCCCCTAACACCGGGGAGCTGTTTTTT. The entire variable domain, with the rest obtained from reference TRBV5-1 and TRBJ2-2, is as follows: KAGVTQTPRYLIKTRGQQVTLSCSPISGHRSVSWYQQTPGQGLQFLFEYFSETQRNKGNFPGRFSGRQFSNSRSEMNVSTLELGDSALYLCASSLEPPNTGELFFGEGSRLTVL.

This clonotype has only a few counts. This chain links TRBV20-1 with TRBJ1-2; D uncertain. V lost 3 bases and J 8 bases, leaving 4 bases between the germline ends. Per germline, CDR1 DFQATT and CDR2 SNEGSKA (reference sequence). The CDR3 is 9 residues long. The CDR3 is CSASRGYTF. The CDR3 coding sequence is TGCAGTGCTAGCAGAGGCTACACCTTC.

This clonotype was seen more than once but under ten times. V usage is TRBV5-1 and J usage is TRBJ2-3, with D possibly TRBD2 on 6 matching bases. Germline CDR1 SGHRS, CDR2 YFSETQ. The V end was cut by 4 bases, the J end by 5 bases, with 17 bases between. This CDR3 region has 15 residues. The DNA for the CDR3 is TGCGCCAGCAGCCCGGGGGACCCTGGCAGAGATACGCAGTATTTT. This translates into CASSPGDPGRDTQYF.

The genes are TRBV18 and TRBJ1-2; D gene ambiguous. V was pared by 2 bases and J by 3 bases, with 13 bases between. Germline-derived CDR1 and CDR2 are KGHSH and LQKENI. This CDR3 region has 15 residues. In nucleotides, the CDR3 is TGTGCCAGCTCACCAGCCCTAAGCCAGGACTATGGCTACACCTTC. Its translation: CASSPALSQDYGYTF.

J is TRBJ2-7 and V is TRBV27; D might be TRBD1 (6 bases). This CDR3 contains 16 residues. The germline gives CDR1 MNHEY, CDR2 SMNVEV (reference sequence). The V gene lost 0 bases and the J gene lost 0 bases, with 12 bases spanning the gap. This chain's CDR3 is CASSLSGTLSSYEQYF. CDR3 bases: TGTGCCAGCAGTTTATCGGGGACATTGAGCTCCTACGAGCAGTACTTC.

V gene TRBV11-2 combines with J gene TRBJ2-1, with 10 nucleotides matching TRBD2. With 6 bases clipped from V and 8 bases from J, the junction kept 4 bases outside the gene matches. Looked up from germline, CDR1 is SGHAT and CDR2 is FQNNGV. This CDR3 comprises 13 residues. Here the CDR3 reads CASRTAGGYEQFF. The CDR3 DNA is TGTGCCAGCAGGACAGCGGGGGGGTATGAGCAGTTCTTC.

The chain couples TRBV3-1 to TRBJ2-1; TRBD2 matches at 10 bases. The V gene end was trimmed by 3 bases and the J gene end by 13 bases; junction bases not matched to a gene: 15. The CDR3 totals 16 residues. CDR1 is LGHDT and CDR2 is YNNKEL in the germline V gene (reference sequence). DNA of the CDR3: TGTGCCAGCAGCCAGACCGGGACTAGCGTTCGGGAGACCCAGTTCTTC. Translated: CASSQTGTSVRETQFF.

This clonotype showed up just a few times. The chain uses TRBV4-1 and TRBJ2-5; possibly TRBD2 for D (5 bases). The CDR3 contains 13 residues. Trimming pared 0 bases from V and 10 bases from J, leaving 12 bases between. Per the germline V gene, CDR1 is MGHRA and CDR2 is YSYEKL. The CDR3 DNA follows: TGCGCCAGCAGCCAAGATTATGAAGCGGTCCAGTACTTC. This codes for CASSQDYEAVQYF.

The chain carries TRBV3-1 and TRBJ2-2, with 10 bases identical to TRBD2. The CDR3 covers 19 residues. CDR1 LGHDT and CDR2 YNNKEL come from the germline V gene (reference sequence). V was pared by 0 bases and J by 3 bases, with 10 bases of the junction left unmatched. CDR3 nucleotide sequence: TGTGCCAGCAGCCAAGATTCTAGCGGGGGCTACGCGTACACCGGGGAGCTGTTTTTT. Translated, it gives CASSQDSSGGYAYTGELFF.

The rearrangement joins TRBV28 to TRBJ2-7; 8 nucleotides match TRBD1. Germline V gives CDR1 MDHEN, CDR2 SYDVKM. Trimming at V came to 7 bases and at J to 1 base, leaving 9 bases not matched to a gene. This CDR3 region has 15 residues. CDR3 loop: CASTRQGSLSYEQYF. CDR3 bases: TGTGCCAGCACGCGACAGGGGTCACTTTCCTACGAGCAGTACTTC.

This chain connects TRBV15 to TRBJ2-7; possibly TRBD2 for D (5 bases). V was cut by 0 bases and J by 3 bases, with 9 bases left in between. This CDR3 is 14 amino acids long. Germline V gene data show CDR1 as LNHNV and CDR2 as YYDKDF (reference sequence). CDR3 protein: CATSRDPGIYEQYF. CDR3 nucleotide sequence: TGTGCCACCAGCAGAGACCCGGGGATCTACGAGCAGTACTTC.

V usage is TRBV5-1 and J usage is TRBJ2-3; maybe TRBD1 (6 bases). With 4 bases removed from V and 1 base from J, the gap between germline ends came to 13 bases. The CDR3 is made up of 15 amino acids. Germline CDR1 reads SGHRS; CDR2 reads YFSETQ. The CDR3 DNA follows: TGCGCCAGCAGCGCCAAACAGGGACGCACAGATACGCAGTATTTT. It codes for CASSAKQGRTDTQYF. The full variable domain, its missing parts supplied by reference TRBV5-1 and TRBJ2-3, is KAGVTQTPRYLIKTRGQQVTLSCSPISGHRSVSWYQQTPGQGLQFLFEYFSETQRNKGNFPGRFSGRQFSNSRSEMNVSTLELGDSALYLCASSAKQGRTDTQYFGPGTRLTVL.

The rearrangement joins TRBV6-1 to TRBJ1-2; D is possibly TRBD1 (5 bases). The CDR3 has 14 amino acids. Per germline, CDR1 MNHNS and CDR2 SASEGT. V lost 6 bases, J lost 2 bases, and 13 bases lay in between. The CDR3 sequence is CASRAGTENYGYTF. CDR3 bases: TGTGCCAGCAGAGCTGGGACCGAGAACTATGGCTACACCTTC.